This T cell receptor beta chain emerged from a study of CD8 T cells in ankylosing spondylitis (dated by TCRdb to the late 2010s). Concerning the study at large: To find TCR variants linked to disease, the study profiled T cell receptor beta repertoires in ankylosing spondylitis patients and healthy donors. The full study cohort comprised 20 to 30 ankylosing spondylitis patients and over a hundred healthy donors. Peripheral blood was sampled, and synovial fluid was also collected from ankylosing spondylitis patients.

This clonotype was counted only a few times. This receptor's antigen is unknown. The record has no base qualities; no much larger clone is one base away. CDR1 and CDR2 were assigned from the germline V gene as SGDLS and YYNGEE. There are 13 amino acids in the CDR3, from cysteine to phenylalanine inclusive. The retained sequence is limited to the CDR3, 39 bases, with the frame set at the first base. Trimming at the junction amounts to 8 bases on V and 3 bases on J, and the germline ends lie 12 bases apart. The data were produced on an Illumina HiSeq 2500. Quantitative 5'-RACE with molecular barcodes was used to prepare TCR beta libraries. In the authors' own workflow: A new computational method, built on a probabilistic model of VDJ rearrangement, was used to identify disease-linked TCR variants. TCRdb took the public reads, trimmed them with fastp at Q25, ran MiXCR for clone calling and kept in-frame beta chains. CDR3 protein sequences are deduplicated, and each keeps its most common genes and DNA. It is TCRdb's table, rather than the study itself, that gives the V and J calls and clone size. This sample is represented by 6,000 to 8,500 distinct CDR3 sequences; roughly 7.7% of them were singletons. The ten largest clonotypes hold 23% of the sample.

The investigation overall reported the following: Some motif variants were previously reported in synovial fluid and blood of reactive arthritis patients, suggesting common disease-initiation mechanisms. Blood from ankylosing spondylitis patients appeared to be characterized by a TCR beta motif made up of 8 or 9 highly homologous amino acid variants. In peripheral blood, the disease-linked clones were found at relatively low frequencies and had a CD8+ phenotype. According to the report, matched synovial fluid samples from ankylosing spondylitis patients were significantly enriched for the disease-linked clones.

The sample taken for sequencing was blood, either unsorted or a sorted T cell fraction (not recorded which). The rearrangement joined TRBV9 to TRBJ2-1; perhaps TRBD2 is the D gene, with 5 bases matching. This clonotype originated in a male donor with ankylosing spondylitis or in good health (not recorded which). The bases read TGTGCCAGTGCCGCGGGTAACTACAATGAGCAGTTCTTC. This sequence encodes CASAAGNYNEQFF.